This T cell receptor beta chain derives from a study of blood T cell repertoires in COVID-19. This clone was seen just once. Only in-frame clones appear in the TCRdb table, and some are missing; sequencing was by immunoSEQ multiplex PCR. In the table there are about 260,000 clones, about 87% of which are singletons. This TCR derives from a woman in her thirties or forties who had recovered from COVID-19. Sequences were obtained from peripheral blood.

The CDR3: CASSEGGLPQETQYF. DNA for the CDR3: TGTGCCAGCAGCGAGGGAGGACTACCCCAAGAGACCCAGTACTTC. The V gene is TRBV9, the J gene TRBJ2-5; perhaps TRBD2 as D (6 bases). The V gene's germline CDR1 is SGDLS and CDR2 YYNGEE. V lost 3 bases and J 1 base, leaving 13 bases between the germline ends. The CDR3 is 15 amino acids.